The entry that follows covers one TCR beta chain sequence. TCRdb recomputed calls from the RT-PCR reads with MiXCR, one row per CDR3 protein. Among some 880,000 distinct CDR3 sequences listed, over 15% were seen once. This entry belongs to a study of patients and donors after allogeneic stem cell transplantation. Germline V gives CDR1 SGHRS, CDR2 YFSETQ. The CDR3 spans 17 residues. Trimming removed 1 base from V and 0 bases from J, with 17 bases in between. This receptor was identified in a human donor who was either an allogeneic HSCT recipient or a stem cell or donor lymphocyte infusion donor (not recorded which). It is not recorded whose cells these are; they may come from a transplant donor. V gene TRBV5-1 combines with J gene TRBJ2-7, with a possible D match to TRBD2 (6 bases). Source material: blood, either unsorted or a sorted T cell fraction (not recorded which). Written as DNA, the CDR3 is TGCGCCAGCAGCTTGAGTTTAGGGGCGGGGAGCTCCTACGAGCAGTACTTC. Its translation is CASSLSLGAGSSYEQYF.